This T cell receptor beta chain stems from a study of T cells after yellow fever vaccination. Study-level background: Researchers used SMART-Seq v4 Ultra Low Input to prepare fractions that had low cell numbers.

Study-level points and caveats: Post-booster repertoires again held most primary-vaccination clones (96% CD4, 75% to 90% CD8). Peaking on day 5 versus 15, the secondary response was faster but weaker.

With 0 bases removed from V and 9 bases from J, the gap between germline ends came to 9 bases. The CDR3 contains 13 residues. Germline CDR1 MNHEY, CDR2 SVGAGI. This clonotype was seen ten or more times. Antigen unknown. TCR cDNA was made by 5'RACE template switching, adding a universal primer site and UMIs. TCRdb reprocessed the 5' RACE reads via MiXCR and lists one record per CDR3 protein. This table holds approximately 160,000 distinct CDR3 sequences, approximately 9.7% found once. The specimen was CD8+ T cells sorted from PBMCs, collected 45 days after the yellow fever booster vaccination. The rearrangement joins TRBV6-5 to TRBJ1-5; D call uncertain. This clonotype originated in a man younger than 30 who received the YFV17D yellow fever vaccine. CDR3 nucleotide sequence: TGTGCCAGCAGTTACTCGGACGGAGGGCCCCAGCATTTT. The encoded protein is CASSYSDGGPQHF.